The 11 T cell receptor beta chains listed next were all sequenced from one sample in a study of T-cell reconstitution after alpha-beta-depleted transplantation in children. The library targeted TCRbeta and was prepared with unique molecular identifiers. TCRdb analysed the PCR reads with MiXCR anew, one entry per CDR3 protein. There are roughly 500,000 distinct CDR3 sequences in the sample; less than 35% occur only once, and 2.4% lies in the top ten. Sequencing was performed on PBMCs from the stem cell graft donor, taken from the stem cell graft. These receptors were obtained from a human donor who donated a stem cell graft to a child with aplastic anemia.

In this sample, this clonotype turned up a few times. V is TRBV27 and J is TRBJ1-2; 7 bases fit TRBD1. Germline V lookup: CDR1 MNHEY, CDR2 SMNVEV (reference sequence). Trimming cost V 4 bases and J 4 bases; bases outside gene matches: 9. This CDR3 is 15 amino acids long. The DNA for the CDR3 is TGTGCCAGCAGTTCGGGTCGACAGGGTAGCTATGGCTACACCTTC. Translating it yields CASSSGRQGSYGYTF.

This clonotype was seen just once. The rearrangement uses TRBV7-2 and TRBJ2-2; 7 bases map to TRBD2. V gave up 3 bases and J gave up 7 bases; unmatched junction bases: 11. CDR3 length: 16 amino acids. Germline assignment: CDR1 SGHTA and CDR2 FQGNSA. The CDR3 DNA reads as TGTGCCAGCAGCTTCCGACTAGCCCACAACGGCGGGGAGCTGTTTTTT. Protein product: CASSFRLAHNGGELFF. The whole variable domain, filled in from reference TRBV7-2 and TRBJ2-2, reads GAGVSQSPSNKVTEKGKDVELRCDPISGHTALYWYRQSLGQGLEFLIYFQGNSAPDKSGLPSDRFSAERTGGSVSTLTIQRTQQEDSAVYLCASSFRLAHNGGELFFGEGSRLTVL.

This clonotype appeared a few times. The V gene is TRBV6-2 or TRBV6-3, the J gene TRBJ1-5, with D unresolved. The CDR3 sequence is 13 residues long. V was trimmed by 7 bases and J by 5 bases, leaving 12 bases between them. Germline values: CDR1 MNHEY, CDR2 SVGEGT. The CDR3 protein is CASNFGIDQPQHF. CDR3 bases: TGTGCCAGCAATTTCGGGATTGATCAGCCCCAGCATTTT.

This clonotype was counted between two and nine times. The chain has TRBV5-1 and TRBJ2-2; the D gene is possibly TRBD1 (5 bases). Germline V lookup: CDR1 SGHRS, CDR2 YFSETQ. Between the trimmed V and J ends, which lost 0 bases and 1 base, there was a span of 10 bases. This CDR3 spans 16 amino acids. The CDR3 spells CASSLGQHWNTGELFF. The CDR3 nucleotides are TGCGCCAGCAGCTTGGGACAGCATTGGAACACCGGGGAGCTGTTTTTT.

V gene TRBV15 combines with J gene TRBJ2-7; 13 bases match TRBD2. This CDR3 is 16 amino acids long. V lost 6 bases, J lost 2 bases, and 7 bases stayed unmatched. CDR1 and CDR2 from the germline V gene are LNHNV and YYDKDF (reference sequence). CDR3 in amino acids: CATSPKTSGGPYEQYV. The DNA of the CDR3 is TGTGCCACCAGTCCTAAGACTAGCGGGGGGCCCTACGAGCAGTACGTC.

The sample holds a few counts of this clonotype. The chain joins TRBV24-1 to TRBJ2-7; 10 bases are shared with TRBD1. Losses at the gene ends were 4 bases for V and 5 bases for J; bases not matched to a gene: 1. Germline lookup yields CDR1 KGHDR and CDR2 SFDVKD. This CDR3 comprises 13 residues. The CDR3 region has the DNA TGTGCCACCAGTGACGGGACAGGGGACGAGCAGTACTTC. Residues: CATSDGTGDEQYF.

V is TRBV6-2 or TRBV6-3 and J is TRBJ2-1; 14 positions agree with TRBD2. J lost 8 bases, V lost 4 bases, and 4 bases had no gene match. Looked up from germline, CDR1 is MNHEY and CDR2 is SVGEGT. The CDR3 has 15 amino acids. The CDR3 is CASSSGTSGSDEQFF. The CDR3 bases are TGTGCCAGCAGTTCAGGGACTAGCGGGAGTGATGAGCAGTTCTTC.

This clonotype was found a few times. V usage is TRBV25-1 and J usage is TRBJ2-5; perhaps TRBD1 as D (5 bases). Trimming took off 0 bases at V and 4 bases at J, with 12 bases between the two ends. Germline V gene data show CDR1 as MGHDK and CDR2 as SYGVNS. The CDR3 covers 15 residues. CDR3 loop: CASSEYFSGSETQYF. The CDR3 coding sequence is TGTGCCAGCAGTGAATATTTTTCAGGGTCAGAGACCCAGTACTTC.

V usage is TRBV5-1 and J usage is TRBJ2-3; D uncertain. CDR3 length: 12 amino acids. Trimming removed 6 bases at V and 3 bases at J, with 8 bases between. Germline CDR1 SGHRS, CDR2 YFSETQ. CDR3 loop: CASTTATDTQYF. In DNA, the CDR3 is TGCGCCAGCACCACAGCGACAGATACGCAGTATTTT.

This clonotype was detected only a few times. This chain joins TRBV6-2 or TRBV6-3 and TRBJ2-7, with 7 bases identical to TRBD1. CDR3 length equals 11 residues. CDR1 and CDR2 (germline): MNHEY, SVGEGT. Trimming took 4 bases from V and 13 from J; bases not matched to a gene: 7. CDR3 DNA: TGTGCCAGCAGTTTCGGGACAGTTTTATACGTC. Its protein product is CASSFGTVLYV.

This clonotype has only a few counts. The chain couples TRBV6-5 to TRBJ1-5, with 7 bases fitting TRBD1. Germline values: CDR1 MNHEY, CDR2 SVGAGI. The CDR3 is 15 amino acids. After removal of 6 bases from V and 4 bases from J, the junction contained 9 bases not matched to a gene. The CDR3 is CASSRRQGVNQPQHF. CDR3 in DNA: TGTGCCAGCAGCCGCCGGCAGGGGGTAAATCAGCCCCAGCATTTT.